This T cell receptor beta chain was retrieved from a study of shared clonotypes between healthy human individuals (dated by TCRdb to the early 2020s). In terms of the full investigation: The cohort comprised a couple of women and a few men aged 18 to 49 years. The study deeply sequenced blood TCR repertoires of several healthy adults to estimate repertoire size and the extent of clonotype sharing between individuals. Libraries were prepared and TCR repertoires were sequenced by different laboratories using diverse techniques, in order to increase sequencing depth and limit assay-specific biases. Each donor's leukapheresis produced roughly between roughly 0.85 and 9.5 billion PBMCs.

Donors were healthy HIV-negative adults with no recently reported acute infections or vaccinations. Every donor was a Caucasian adult residing in Nashville, Tennessee, USA. In the unsorted samples, approximately 82 million PBMCs were counted, and genomic DNA was extracted using the QIAamp DNA Blood Mini kit. After blood collection by leukapheresis, PBMCs were isolated using Ficoll-Histopaque density gradient centrifugation and then cryopreserved in the vapor phase of liquid nitrogen. Notes on this clone: The antigen it recognizes is unknown. No per-base quality is available; no much larger clone lies one base away.

What the research found in general, with its limitations: Pairwise subsampling indicated that sequencing depth was expected to affect the degree of clonotype sharing among donors. Because the study included only a small number of donors, the genetic and exposure-history diversity represented was limited. Only blood was sampled, and tissue TCR repertoires likely differ from those in blood.

TCR CDR3 regions were amplified from genomic DNA by multiplex PCR using the deep immunoSEQ assay. For each cell subset, the extracted genomic DNA was distributed evenly across all wells of several immunoSEQ 96-well plates, and each plate served as one replicate. For unsorted PBMC, approximately 300 ng of genomic DNA, equivalent to about 30,000 T cell genomes, went into each replicate PCR. Ten immunoSEQ deep assay plates were used to sequence unsorted PBMC genomic DNA. The purified libraries were quantified using a Qubit 3.0 fluorometer, sized with a Bioanalyzer 2100, and then quantified again using the KAPA Library Quantification kit. A separate single-read 150-cycle Illumina NextSeq 550 flow cell was used to sequence each immunoSEQ 96-well plate. Regarding the original processing steps: Because only junctional sequences without quality scores were contained in the immunoSEQ output, filtering matching that applied to full-length reads could not be performed. Sequences were annotated with PyIR, a Python wrapper for IgBLAST v1.9, and V/J genes and CDR3 were assigned using IMGT germline references. Any read was removed if the V/J assignment was weak (E-value above 1e-6), the CDR3 was missing, or the read contained stop codons, out-of-frame junctions, or ambiguous translated residues. A V3J clonotype was defined by an identical inferred V gene, J gene, and CDR3 amino acid sequence. To compute the percentage overlap between repertoires, the number of shared unique clonotypes was divided by the size of the smaller repertoire. RTK rarefaction, the Chao1 estimator, and Recon v2.1 estimates of unobserved clonotypes were used to assess repertoire richness. Here the immuneACCESS table is served through TCRdb, limited to in-frame sequences with V and J called. Missing clones are a known gap in these copies; in checked studies unresolved V genes cover under half, and the rest lacks a known reason. V and J calls plus clone size are reproduced from that table; the DNA served to infer D and trimming. This sample lists about 490,000 clones; roughly four fifths were detected once. The biggest ten clones account for 10% to 15% of the sample.

Based on the germline V gene, the CDR1 and CDR2 sequences are SGHVS and FQNEAQ. Trimming accounts for 6 bases at V and 0 bases at J, while the number of junction bases matched to no gene is 4. Measured from the cysteine to the phenylalanine, the CDR3 is 17 residues long. The CDR3 DNA has 51 bases and is translated from base 1. Material for sequencing was PBMCs. The TCR comes from a middle-aged woman in good health. Some clones in this sample may be carry-over from other donors' samples. The chain joins TRBV7-8 to TRBJ2-2, with 13 bases in between that match TRBD2. Read as DNA, the sequence is TGTGCCAGCAGACGGACTAGCGGGAGTTCGAACACCGGGGAGCTGTTTTTT. This gives the protein CASRRTSGSSNTGELFF.